These T cell receptor beta chains were read from a single sample in a study of shared clonotypes between healthy human individuals. The data were produced by immunoSEQ multiplex PCR, yet TCRdb's version contains in-frame clones alone and is incomplete. Of 2 million to 3 million clones listed, over 85% were seen once; the top ten hold 0.36%. The sequenced sample was naive CD4+ T cells from PBMCs. The receptors derive from a man aged 18 to 30 in good health. Some clones in this sample may be carry-over from other donors' samples. Both conserved end residues are part of each CDR3. A D gene is named only where the DNA matches it firmly. Part of the rows lack a size; the others show once, few, many or a class for expanded clones.

d_gene	abundance	v_gene	j_gene	CDR3aa	CDR3nt
TRBD1	NA	TRBV7-2	TRBJ1-1	CASSSYRGNTEAFF	TGTGCCAGCAGCTCCTACAGGGGGAACACTGAAGCTTTCTTT
TRBD2	NA	TRBV5-1	TRBJ2-6	CASSLGLAGIGANVLTF	TGCGCCAGCAGCCTGGGACTAGCGGGAATTGGGGCCAACGTCCTGACTTTC
TRBD2	NA	TRBV7-7	TRBJ2-1	CASSSAGGSHNEQFF	TGTGCCAGCAGCTCAGCGGGAGGTTCCCACAATGAGCAGTTCTTC
TRBD2	NA	TRBV18	TRBJ2-7	CASSGTSGDHEQYF	TGTGCCAGCTCTGGGACTAGCGGGGACCACGAGCAGTACTTC
NA	NA	TRBV18	TRBJ1-5	CASSPARGVYQPQHF	TGTGCCAGCTCACCGGCTAGGGGGGTCTATCAGCCCCAGCATTTT
TRBD2	once	TRBV9	TRBJ2-3	CASSVVTGGAGADTQYF	TGTGCCAGCAGCGTAGTAACGGGAGGCGCGGGCGCAGATACGCAGTATTTT
NA	NA	TRBV5-1	TRBJ1-4	CASSKSVPPEKLFF	TGCGCCAGCAGTAAGTCCGTCCCGCCAGAAAAACTGTTTTTT
TRBD1	NA	TRBV9	TRBJ2-3	CASSPLTGGTDTQYF	TGTGCCAGCAGCCCCTTGACAGGGGGCACAGATACGCAGTATTTT
NA	NA	TRBV7-2	TRBJ1-1	CASSHSRTALNTEAFF	TGTGCCAGCAGCCATAGCAGGACAGCTCTGAACACTGAAGCTTTCTTT
TRBD1	NA	TRBV11-2	TRBJ2-2	CASRRQGANTGELFF	TGTGCCAGCAGAAGACAGGGGGCGAACACCGGGGAGCTGTTTTTT
TRBD1	NA	TRBV19	TRBJ1-2	CASSTTGANYGYTF	TGTGCCAGTAGCACGACAGGGGCGAACTATGGCTACACCTTC
NA	NA	TRBV27	TRBJ2-7	CASSPSQTVSEGYF	TGTGCCAGCAGTCCGAGCCAGACGGTCTCCGAGGGGTACTTC
NA	NA	TRBV28	TRBJ2-6	CASSSPGSGTGANVLTF	TGTGCCAGCAGTTCGCCGGGGTCTGGCACTGGGGCCAACGTCCTGACTTTC
NA	NA	TRBV27	TRBJ2-7	CASSPTQEYQAYEQYF	TGTGCCAGCAGTCCGACGCAGGAATACCAAGCCTACGAGCAGTACTTC
TRBD1	NA	TRBV28	TRBJ2-7	CASSLGTGRNYEQYF	TGTGCCAGCAGTTTGGGGACAGGGCGAAATTACGAGCAGTACTTC
NA	NA	TRBV27	TRBJ1-2	CASSLSSYSMNYGYTF	TGTGCCAGCAGTTTATCTAGCTACAGCATGAACTATGGCTACACCTTC
NA	NA	TRBV4-2	TRBJ2-5	CASSPPPAGETQYF	TGTGCCAGCAGCCCCCCTCCGGCTGGGGAGACCCAGTACTTC
NA	once	TRBV20-1	TRBJ1-1	CSPRGFTEAFF	TGCAGCCCGCGGGGGTTCACTGAAGCTTTCTTT
NA	once	TRBV4-2	TRBJ2-7	CASSQVHGQGTNFEQYF	TGTGCCAGCAGCCAAGTACATGGGCAGGGGACGAACTTCGAGCAGTACTTC
NA	NA	TRBV6-5	TRBJ2-1	CASSFASSEQFF	TGTGCCAGCAGCTTTGCTAGCAGTGAGCAGTTCTTC